This TCR beta chain is from a study of CD8 T cells in ankylosing spondylitis. General observations from the study: Disease-linked clones were found to be CD8+ and relatively rare in peripheral blood. Made up of fewer than ten highly homologous variants, a TCR beta motif appeared characteristic of ankylosing spondylitis blood.

TCRdb processed the 5' RACE reads anew with MiXCR; each CDR3 protein has one entry. The top ten clones hold roughly 5% of a sample with more than 60,000 distinct CDR3 sequences, roughly 6.1% of them seen once. This clonotype showed up many times. The antigen is undetermined. CDR3 length: 14 residues. V shed 5 bases, J shed 4 bases, and the junction held 7 bases outside the gene matches. Germline CDR1 SGHTA, CDR2 FQGTGA. This TCR was recovered from a male donor with ankylosing spondylitis. V usage is TRBV7-3 and J usage is TRBJ1-1; 7 nucleotides match TRBD1. Source material: synovial fluid, either unsorted or a sorted T cell fraction (not recorded which). The CDR3 protein is CASSATGVATEAFF. The CDR3 DNA sequence: TGTGCCAGCAGCGCTACAGGGGTGGCCACTGAAGCTTTCTTT.